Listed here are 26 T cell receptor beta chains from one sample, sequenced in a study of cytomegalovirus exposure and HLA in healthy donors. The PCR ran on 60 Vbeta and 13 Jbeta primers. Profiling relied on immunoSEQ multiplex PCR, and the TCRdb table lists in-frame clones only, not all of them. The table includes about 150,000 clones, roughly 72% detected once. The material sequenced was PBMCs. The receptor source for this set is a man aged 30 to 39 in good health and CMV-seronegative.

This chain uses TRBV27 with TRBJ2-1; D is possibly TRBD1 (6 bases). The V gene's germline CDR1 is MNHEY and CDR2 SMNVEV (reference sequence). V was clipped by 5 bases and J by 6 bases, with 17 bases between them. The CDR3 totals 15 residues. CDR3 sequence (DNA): TGTGCCAGCAGTCCCGGGACATACCGGGGCAATGAGCAGTTCTTC. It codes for CASSPGTYRGNEQFF.

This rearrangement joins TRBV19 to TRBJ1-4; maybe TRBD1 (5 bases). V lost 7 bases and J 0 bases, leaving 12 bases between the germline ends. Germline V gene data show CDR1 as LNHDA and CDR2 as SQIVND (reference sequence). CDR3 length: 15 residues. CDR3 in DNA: TGTGCCAGTACCCCCACAGGATCAACTAATGAAAAACTGTTTTTT. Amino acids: CASTPTGSTNEKLFF.

In DNA, the CDR3 is TGTGCCAGCAGTGGCCGGACAGTCGTCTACAATGAGCAGTTCTTC. Its protein product is CASSGRTVVYNEQFF. The chain employs TRBV2 and TRBJ2-1; D might be TRBD1 (6 bases). V dropped 4 bases and J dropped 3 bases, with 13 bases sitting between them. The CDR3 length is 15 residues. The germline CDR1 and CDR2 sequences are SNHLY and FYNNEI. Full variable domain (outside the CDR3, taken from reference TRBV2 and TRBJ2-1): EPEVTQTPSHQVTQMGQEVILRCVPISNHLYFYWYRQILGQKVEFLVSFYNNEISEKSEIFDDQFSVERPDGSNFTLKIRSTKLEDSAMYFCASSGRTVVYNEQFFGPGTRLTVL.

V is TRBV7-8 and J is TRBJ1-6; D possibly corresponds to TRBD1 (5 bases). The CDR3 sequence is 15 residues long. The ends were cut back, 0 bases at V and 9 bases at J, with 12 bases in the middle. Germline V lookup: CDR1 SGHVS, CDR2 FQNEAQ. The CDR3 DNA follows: TGTGCCAGCAGCTTAGCCACAGGATCCAGTTCACCCCTCCACTTT. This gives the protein CASSLATGSSSPLHF.

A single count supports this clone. CDR3 in amino acids: CASSKSGTGVNSPLHF. In DNA, the CDR3 is TGTGCCAGCAGTAAGTCCGGGACAGGGGTAAATTCACCCCTCCACTTT. The chain employs TRBV27 and TRBJ1-6; 10 bases map to TRBD1. Trimming took 5 bases from V and 7 from J; bases not matched to a gene: 8. Germline V gene lookup returns CDR1 MNHEY and CDR2 SMNVEV (reference sequence). This CDR3 has 16 residues.

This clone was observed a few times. The CDR3: CSVVGGASGEQYF. Here the CDR3 DNA reads TGCAGCGTTGTTGGAGGGGCCTCGGGGGAGCAGTACTTC. The chain carries TRBV29-1 and TRBJ2-7; D possibly corresponds to TRBD2 (6 bases). V lost 4 bases to trimming and J lost 7 bases, with 17 bases between them. The CDR3 contains 13 residues. CDR1 and CDR2 (germline): SQVTM, ANQGSEA.

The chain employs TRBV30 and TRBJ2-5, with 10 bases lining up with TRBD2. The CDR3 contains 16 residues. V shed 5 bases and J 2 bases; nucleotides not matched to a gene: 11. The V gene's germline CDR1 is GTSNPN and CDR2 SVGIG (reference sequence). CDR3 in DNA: TGTGCCTGGGGAAGGCCACTAGCGGGGCTTCAAGAGACCCAGTACTTC. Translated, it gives CAWGRPLAGLQETQYF.

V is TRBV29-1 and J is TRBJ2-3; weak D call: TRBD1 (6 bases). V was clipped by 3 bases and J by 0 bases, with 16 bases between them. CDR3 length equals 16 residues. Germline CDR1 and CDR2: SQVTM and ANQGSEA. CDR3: CSVDPGTSTSTDTQYF. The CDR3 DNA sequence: TGCAGCGTTGACCCCGGGACAAGCACTAGCACAGATACGCAGTATTTT.

CDR3 in amino acids: CAISVGLAGPNEQFF. For the CDR3, the DNA is TGTGCCATCAGTGTGGGACTAGCGGGGCCCAATGAGCAGTTCTTC. The chain combines TRBV10-3 with TRBJ2-1, with TRBD2 matching over 13 bases. This CDR3 contains 15 residues. J was trimmed by 6 bases and V by 4 bases; bases with no gene match: 3. From germline, CDR1 is ENHRY and CDR2 SYGVKD.

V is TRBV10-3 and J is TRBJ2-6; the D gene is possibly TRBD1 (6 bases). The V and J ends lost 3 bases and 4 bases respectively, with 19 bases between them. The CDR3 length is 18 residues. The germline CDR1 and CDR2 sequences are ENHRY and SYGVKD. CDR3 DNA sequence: TGTGCCATCAGTGAAACAGCCTCAACAGGGTCCGGGGCCAACGTCCTGACTTTC. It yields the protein CAISETASTGSGANVLTF.

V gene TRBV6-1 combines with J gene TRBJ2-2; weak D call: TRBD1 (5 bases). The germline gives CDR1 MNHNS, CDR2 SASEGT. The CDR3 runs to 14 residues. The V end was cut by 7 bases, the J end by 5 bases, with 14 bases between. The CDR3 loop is CASKWAGFTGELFF. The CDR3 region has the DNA TGTGCCAGCAAGTGGGCAGGGTTTACCGGGGAGCTGTTTTTT.

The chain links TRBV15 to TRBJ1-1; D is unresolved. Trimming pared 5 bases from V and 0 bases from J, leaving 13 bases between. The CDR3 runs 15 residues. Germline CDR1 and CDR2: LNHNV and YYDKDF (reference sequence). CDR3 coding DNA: TGTGCCACCAGCCCCGAGGCCGAGTTGAACACTGAAGCTTTCTTT. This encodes CATSPEAELNTEAFF.

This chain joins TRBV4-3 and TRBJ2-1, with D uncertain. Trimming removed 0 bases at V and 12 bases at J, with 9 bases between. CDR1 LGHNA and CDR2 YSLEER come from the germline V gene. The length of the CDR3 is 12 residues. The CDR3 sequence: CASSQDPGPQFF. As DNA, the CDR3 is TGCGCCAGCAGCCAAGATCCGGGTCCGCAGTTCTTC.

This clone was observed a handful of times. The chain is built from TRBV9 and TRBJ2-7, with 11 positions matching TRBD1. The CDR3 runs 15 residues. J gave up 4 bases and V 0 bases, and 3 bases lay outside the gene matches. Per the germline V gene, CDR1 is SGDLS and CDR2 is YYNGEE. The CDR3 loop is CASSVAGQGAYEQYF. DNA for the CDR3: TGTGCCAGCAGCGTAGCCGGACAGGGGGCGTACGAGCAGTACTTC.

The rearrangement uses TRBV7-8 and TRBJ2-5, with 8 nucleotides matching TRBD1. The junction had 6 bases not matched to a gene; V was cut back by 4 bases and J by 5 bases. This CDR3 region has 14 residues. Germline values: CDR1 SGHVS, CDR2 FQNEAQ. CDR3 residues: CASSSRTGRETQYF. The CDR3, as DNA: TGTGCCAGCAGCTCCCGGACAGGGCGGGAGACCCAGTACTTC. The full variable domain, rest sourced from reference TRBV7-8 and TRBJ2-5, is GAGVSQSPRYKVAKRGQDVALRCDPISGHVSLFWYQQALGQGPEFLTYFQNEAQLDKSGLPSDRFFAERPEGSVSTLKIQRTQQEDSAVYLCASSSRTGRETQYFGPGTRLLVL.

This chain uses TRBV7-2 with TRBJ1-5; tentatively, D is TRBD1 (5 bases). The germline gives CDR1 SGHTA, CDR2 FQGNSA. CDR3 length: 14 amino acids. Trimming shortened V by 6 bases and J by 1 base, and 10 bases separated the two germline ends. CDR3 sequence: CASSPQGSNQPQHF. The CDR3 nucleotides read TGTGCCAGCAGTCCTCAGGGCAGCAATCAGCCCCAGCATTTT.

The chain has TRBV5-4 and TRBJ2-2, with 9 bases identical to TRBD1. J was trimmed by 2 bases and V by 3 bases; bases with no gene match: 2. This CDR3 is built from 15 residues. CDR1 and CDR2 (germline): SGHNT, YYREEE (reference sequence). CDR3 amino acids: CASSWGQGNTGELFF. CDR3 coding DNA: TGTGCCAGCAGCTGGGGACAGGGTAACACCGGGGAGCTGTTTTTT.

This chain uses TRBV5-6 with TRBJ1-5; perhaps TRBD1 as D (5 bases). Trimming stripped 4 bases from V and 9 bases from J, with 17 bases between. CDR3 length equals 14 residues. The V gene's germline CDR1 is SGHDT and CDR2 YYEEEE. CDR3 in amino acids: CASSRGPIGGPQHF. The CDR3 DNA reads TGTGCCAGCAGCCGAGGGCCGATCGGGGGGCCCCAGCATTTT.

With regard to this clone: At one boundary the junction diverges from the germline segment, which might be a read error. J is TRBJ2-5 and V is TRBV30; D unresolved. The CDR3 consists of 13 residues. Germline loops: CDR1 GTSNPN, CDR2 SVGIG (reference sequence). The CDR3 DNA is TGTGTCTGGAGTGAGCTAGTTCAAGAGACCCAGTACTTC. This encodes CVWSELVQETQYF.

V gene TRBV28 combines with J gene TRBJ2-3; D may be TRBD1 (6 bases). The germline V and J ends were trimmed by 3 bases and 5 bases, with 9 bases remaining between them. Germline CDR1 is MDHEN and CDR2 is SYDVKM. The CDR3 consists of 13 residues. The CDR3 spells CASSFLGGDTQYF. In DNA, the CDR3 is TGTGCCAGCAGTTTTTTAGGGGGAGATACGCAGTATTTT. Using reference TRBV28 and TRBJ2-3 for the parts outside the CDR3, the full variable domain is DVKVTQSSRYLVKRTGEKVFLECVQDMDHENMFWYRQDPGLGLRLIYFSYDVKMKEKGDIPEGYSVSREKKERFSLILESASTNQTSMYLCASSFLGGDTQYFGPGTRLTVL.

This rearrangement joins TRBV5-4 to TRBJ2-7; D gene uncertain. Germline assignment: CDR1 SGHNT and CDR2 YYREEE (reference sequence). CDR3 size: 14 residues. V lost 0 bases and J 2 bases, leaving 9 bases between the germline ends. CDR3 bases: TGTGCCAGCAGCTTGGATGCAGGAACCTACGAGCAGTACTTC. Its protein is CASSLDAGTYEQYF. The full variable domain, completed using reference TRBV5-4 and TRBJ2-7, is ETGVTQSPTHLIKTRGQQVTLRCSSQSGHNTVSWYQQALGQGPQFIFQYYREEENGRGNFPPRFSGLQFPNYSSELNVNALELDDSALYLCASSLDAGTYEQYFGPGTRLTVT.

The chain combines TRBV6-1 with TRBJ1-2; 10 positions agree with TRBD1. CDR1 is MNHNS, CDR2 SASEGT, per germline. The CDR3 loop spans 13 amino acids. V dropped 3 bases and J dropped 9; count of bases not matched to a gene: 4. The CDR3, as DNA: TGTGCCAGCAGTGACGGGACAGGGGTACGCTACACCTTC. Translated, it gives CASSDGTGVRYTF.

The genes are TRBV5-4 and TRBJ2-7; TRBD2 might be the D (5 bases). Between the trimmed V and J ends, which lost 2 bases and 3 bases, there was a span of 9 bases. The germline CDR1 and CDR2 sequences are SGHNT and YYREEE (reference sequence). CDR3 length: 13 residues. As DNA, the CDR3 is TGTGCCAGCAGCTTACGGGGTGGCTACGAGCAGTACTTC. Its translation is CASSLRGGYEQYF.

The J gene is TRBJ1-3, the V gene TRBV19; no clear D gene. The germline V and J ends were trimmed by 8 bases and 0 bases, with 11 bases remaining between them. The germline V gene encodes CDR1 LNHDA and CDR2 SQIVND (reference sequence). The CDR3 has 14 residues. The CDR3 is CASLTFGSGNTIYF. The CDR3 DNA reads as TGTGCCAGTCTCACGTTCGGCTCTGGAAACACCATATATTTT.

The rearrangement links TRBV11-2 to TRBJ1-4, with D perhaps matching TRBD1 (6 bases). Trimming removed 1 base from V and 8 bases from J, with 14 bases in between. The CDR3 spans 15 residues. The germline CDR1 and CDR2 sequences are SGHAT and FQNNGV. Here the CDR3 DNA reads TGTGCCAGCAGCTTAGTTCCAGGGGCTTGGGAAAAACTGTTTTTT. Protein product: CASSLVPGAWEKLFF.

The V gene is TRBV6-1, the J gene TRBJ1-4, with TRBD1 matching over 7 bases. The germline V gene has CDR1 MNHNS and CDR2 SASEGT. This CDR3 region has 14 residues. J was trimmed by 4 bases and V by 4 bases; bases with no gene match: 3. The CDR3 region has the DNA TGTGCCAGCAGTGGAGGGACAGTTAATGAAAAACTGTTTTTT. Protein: CASSGGTVNEKLFF.